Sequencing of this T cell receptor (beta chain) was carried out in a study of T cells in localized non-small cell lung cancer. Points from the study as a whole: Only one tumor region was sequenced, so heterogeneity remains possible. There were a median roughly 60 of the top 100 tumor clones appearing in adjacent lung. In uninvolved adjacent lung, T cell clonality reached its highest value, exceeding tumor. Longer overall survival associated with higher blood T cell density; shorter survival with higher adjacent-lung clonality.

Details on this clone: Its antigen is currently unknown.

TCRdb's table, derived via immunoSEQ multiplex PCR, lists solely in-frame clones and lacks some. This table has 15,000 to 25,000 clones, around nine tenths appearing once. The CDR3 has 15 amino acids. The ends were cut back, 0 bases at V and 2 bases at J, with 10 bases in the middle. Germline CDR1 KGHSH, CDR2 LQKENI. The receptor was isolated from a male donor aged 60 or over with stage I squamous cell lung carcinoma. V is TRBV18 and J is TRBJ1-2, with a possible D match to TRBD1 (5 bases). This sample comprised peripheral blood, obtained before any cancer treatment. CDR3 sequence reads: CASSPPIRDNYGYTF. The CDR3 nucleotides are TGTGCCAGCTCACCACCGATCAGGGACAACTATGGCTACACCTTC.